This T cell receptor (beta chain) was captured in a study of PD-1 blockade in classical Hodgkin lymphoma. The study's findings and limits: Newly diagnosed patients reportedly trailed healthy donors in baseline TCR diversity. Before treatment, complete responders showed about the same diversity as newly diagnosed patients.

The CDR3 sequence is 19 residues long. The protocol was immunoSEQ multiplex PCR, while the TCRdb copy is restricted to in-frame clones and leaves out a portion. This sample has about 33,000 clones; approximately 65% occur once, and the top ten carry 3.9%. This clone has just a few counts. Antigen specificity is unknown. Time point in this sample: cycle 4 day 1 (C4D1), after five to seven weeks of nivolumab. There was relapse after autologous stem cell transplantation in every patient, and there was variation in brentuximab vedotin exposure. Under best response, outcomes were complete response, partial response or progressive disease.

Sequences were derived from peripheral blood mononuclear cells (PBMCs), sampled before the fourth cycle of nivolumab. V usage is TRBV21-1 and J usage is TRBJ1-6; TRBD1, as called in the table, went unchecked against the DNA. TRBV21-1 is flagged as a pseudogene. This clonotype was sampled from a human donor with classical Hodgkin lymphoma. CDR3 nucleotides: TGTGCCAGCATCGAAACAGGGTGGTCCGGAAAGCTAAATAATTCACCCCTCCACTTT. Translation gives CASIETGWSGKLNNSPLHF.